The clone carrying this TCR beta chain has at least ten counts. Its target is unknown. The CDR3 loop spans 16 amino acids. V was shortened by 1 base and J by 2 bases, with 13 bases between the two germline ends. Per germline, CDR1 SGHTA and CDR2 FQGNSA. TCRdb reanalysed the 5' RACE reads using MiXCR and keeps one entry per CDR3 protein. The table shows over 600,000 distinct CDR3 sequences, with 21% occurring only once. The data stem from a study of identical twins. Study-level results: The abundant beta clonotypes from cord blood had fewer insertions, and memory repertoires had none of this.

The sample was also linked to a second study, of T cells expressing NK-cell markers. That publication notes: The CD3+CD56-NKG2C+ fraction of a handful of donors was also led by these clonotypes.

The TCR comes from a woman under 30 in good health. The sample comprised PBMCs. The rearrangement links TRBV7-2 to TRBJ2-3; tentatively, D is TRBD1 (6 bases). As DNA, the CDR3 is TGTGCCAGCAGCTTAGTTGGTAGGGGGATCACAGATACGCAGTATTTT. Protein: CASSLVGRGITDTQYF. Based on the CDR3 plus reference TRBV7-2 and TRBJ2-3, the full variable domain is GAGVSQSPSNKVTEKGKDVELRCDPISGHTALYWYRQSLGQGLEFLIYFQGNSAPDKSGLPSDRFSAERTGGSVSTLTIQRTQQEDSAVYLCASSLVGRGITDTQYFGPGTRLTVL.